This T cell receptor (beta chain) stems from a study of blood T cell repertoires in COVID-19. At the level of the study: Collection of acute and convalescent COVID-19 samples took place in the United States, Italy and Spain. T cells, B-cell-depleted T cells, or PBMCs supplied cDNA or gDNA.

Original processing methods: Researchers report that nucleated cell counts were estimated from reference gene primer amplification. Assay: immunoSEQ multiplex PCR; the TCRdb copy retains only in-frame clones and omits some. V and J calls and clone size are as listed in that table; D and trimming were resolved from the DNA. The data hold 450,000 to 500,000 clones, with around 85% observed a single time. Germline V lookup: CDR1 MNHEY, CDR2 SVGAGI. There are 13 residues in the CDR3. Trimming pared 8 bases from V and 7 bases from J, leaving 17 bases between. The chain couples TRBV6-5 to TRBJ1-2; D gene ambiguous. The sequenced material came from peripheral blood. This clonotype originated in a human donor in a cohort sampled during active COVID-19. CDR3 sequence: CASLRGESVGYTF. The CDR3 nucleotides are TGTGCCAGCCTCCGTGGGGAGTCGGTTGGCTACACCTTC.